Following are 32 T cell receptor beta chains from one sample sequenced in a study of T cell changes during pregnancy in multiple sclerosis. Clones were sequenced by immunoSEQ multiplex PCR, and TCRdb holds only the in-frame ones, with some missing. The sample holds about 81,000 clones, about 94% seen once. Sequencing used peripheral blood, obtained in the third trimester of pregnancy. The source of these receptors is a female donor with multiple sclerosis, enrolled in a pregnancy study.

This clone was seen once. This CDR3 reads CASSYGQGYEQYF. DNA for the CDR3: TGTGCCAGTAGTTATGGTCAGGGCTACGAGCAGTACTTC. V gene TRBV19 combines with J gene TRBJ2-7; weak D call: TRBD1 (5 bases). The CDR3 runs to 13 residues. The germline gives CDR1 LNHDA, CDR2 SQIVND (reference sequence). V shed 5 bases and J shed 3 bases, with 11 bases lying between them.

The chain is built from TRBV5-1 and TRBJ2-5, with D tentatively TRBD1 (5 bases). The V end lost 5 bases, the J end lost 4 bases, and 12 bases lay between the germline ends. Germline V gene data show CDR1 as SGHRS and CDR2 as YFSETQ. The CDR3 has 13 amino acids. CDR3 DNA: TGCGCCAGCAGTACAGGTTTAACAGAGACCCAGTACTTC. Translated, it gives CASSTGLTETQYF.

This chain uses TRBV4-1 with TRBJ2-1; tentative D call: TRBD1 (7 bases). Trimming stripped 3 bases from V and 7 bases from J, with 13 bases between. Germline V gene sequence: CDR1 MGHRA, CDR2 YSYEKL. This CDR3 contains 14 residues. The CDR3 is CASSHPGGNNEQFF. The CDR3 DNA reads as TGCGCCAGCAGCCACCCAGGGGGGAATAATGAGCAGTTCTTC.

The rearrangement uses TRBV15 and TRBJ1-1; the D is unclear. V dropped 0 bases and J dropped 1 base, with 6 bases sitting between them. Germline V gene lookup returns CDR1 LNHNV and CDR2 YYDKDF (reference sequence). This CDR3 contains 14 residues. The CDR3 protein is CATSRELRNTEAFF. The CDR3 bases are TGTGCCACCAGCAGAGAGCTGCGGAACACTGAAGCTTTCTTT.

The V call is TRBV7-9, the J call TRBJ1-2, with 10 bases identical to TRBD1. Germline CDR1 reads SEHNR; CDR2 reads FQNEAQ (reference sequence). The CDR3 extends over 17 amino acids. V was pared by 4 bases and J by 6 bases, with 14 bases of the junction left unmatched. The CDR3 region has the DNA TGTGCCAGCAGCTACCTAGCTGGGACAGGGGACGGAAATGGCTACACCTTC. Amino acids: CASSYLAGTGDGNGYTF.

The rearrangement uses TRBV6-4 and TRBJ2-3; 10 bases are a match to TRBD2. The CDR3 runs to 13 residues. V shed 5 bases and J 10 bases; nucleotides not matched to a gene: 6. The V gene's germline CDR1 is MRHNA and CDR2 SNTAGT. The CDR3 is CASSTSGDTAQYF. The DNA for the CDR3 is TGTGCCAGCAGTACTAGCGGGGATACGGCGCAGTATTTT.

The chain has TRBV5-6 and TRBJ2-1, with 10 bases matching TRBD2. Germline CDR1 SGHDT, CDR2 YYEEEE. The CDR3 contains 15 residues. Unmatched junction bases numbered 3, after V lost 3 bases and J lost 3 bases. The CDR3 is CASSSGLANYNEQFF. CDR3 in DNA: TGTGCCAGCAGCTCGGGACTAGCGAACTACAATGAGCAGTTCTTC.

The CDR3 region has the DNA TGCAGCGTTGACCCTGCGGGGTCCGGGTACGAGCAGTACTTC. This encodes CSVDPAGSGYEQYF. The J gene is TRBJ2-5, the V gene TRBV29-1, with D possibly TRBD2 on 6 matching bases. The end of the DNA fits TRBJ2-7 better, so the J call may be wrong. Germline V CDR1 and CDR2: SQVTM, ANQGSEA. The CDR3 length is 14 residues.

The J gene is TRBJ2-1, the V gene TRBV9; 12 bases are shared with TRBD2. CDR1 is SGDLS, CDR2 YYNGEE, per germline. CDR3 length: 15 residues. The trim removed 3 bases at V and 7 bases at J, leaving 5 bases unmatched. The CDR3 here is CASSASGGAGNEQFF. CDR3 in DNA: TGTGCCAGCAGCGCTAGCGGGGGGGCGGGAAATGAGCAGTTCTTC.

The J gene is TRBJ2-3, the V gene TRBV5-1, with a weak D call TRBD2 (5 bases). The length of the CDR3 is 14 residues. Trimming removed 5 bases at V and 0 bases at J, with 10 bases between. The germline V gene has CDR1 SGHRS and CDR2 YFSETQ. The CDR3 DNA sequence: TGCGCCAGCAGGAGACCGGGGAGCACAGATACGCAGTATTTT. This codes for CASRRPGSTDTQYF.

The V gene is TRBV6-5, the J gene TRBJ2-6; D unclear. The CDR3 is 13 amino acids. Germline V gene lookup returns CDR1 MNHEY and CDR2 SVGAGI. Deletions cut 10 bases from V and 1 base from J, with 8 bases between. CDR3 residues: CAISISGANVLTF. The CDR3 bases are TGTGCCATCAGCATTTCTGGGGCCAACGTCCTGACTTTC.

The CDR3: CASSRGTSYTGWAEAFF. The CDR3 DNA reads TGTGCCAGCAGCCGGGGAACGTCTTACACCGGATGGGCTGAAGCTTTCTTT. The V and J genes are TRBV2 and TRBJ1-1; no firm D call. Trimming took off 6 bases at V and 6 bases at J, with 26 bases between the two ends. The CDR3 spans 17 residues. Germline V CDR1 and CDR2: SNHLY, FYNNEI.

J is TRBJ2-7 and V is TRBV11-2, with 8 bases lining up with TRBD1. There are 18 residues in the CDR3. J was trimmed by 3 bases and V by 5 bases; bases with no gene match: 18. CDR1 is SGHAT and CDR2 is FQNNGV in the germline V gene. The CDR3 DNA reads TGTGCCAGCAGCCCCAGGACAGGGAGCTCGAGAACTAGCTACGAGCAGTACTTC. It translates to CASSPRTGSSRTSYEQYF.

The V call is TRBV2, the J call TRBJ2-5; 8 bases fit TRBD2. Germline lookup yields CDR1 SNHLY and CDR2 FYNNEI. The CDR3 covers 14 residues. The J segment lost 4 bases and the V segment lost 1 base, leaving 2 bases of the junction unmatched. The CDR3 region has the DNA TGTGCCAGCAGTGAAGAGCGGGGGCGAGAGACCCAGTACTTC. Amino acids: CASSEERGRETQYF. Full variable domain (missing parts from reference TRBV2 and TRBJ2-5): EPEVTQTPSHQVTQMGQEVILRCVPISNHLYFYWYRQILGQKVEFLVSFYNNEISEKSEIFDDQFSVERPDGSNFTLKIRSTKLEDSAMYFCASSEERGRETQYFGPGTRLLVL.

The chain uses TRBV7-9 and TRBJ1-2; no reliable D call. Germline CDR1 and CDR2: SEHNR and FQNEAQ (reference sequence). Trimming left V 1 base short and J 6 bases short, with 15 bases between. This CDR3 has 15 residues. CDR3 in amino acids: CASSLGRGRRDGYTF. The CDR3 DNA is TGTGCCAGCAGCTTAGGCCGGGGTCGGAGGGATGGCTACACCTTC.

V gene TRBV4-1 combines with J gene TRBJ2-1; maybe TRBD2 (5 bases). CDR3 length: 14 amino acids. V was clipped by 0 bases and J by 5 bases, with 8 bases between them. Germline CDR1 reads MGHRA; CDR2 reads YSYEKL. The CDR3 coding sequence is TGCGCCAGCAGCCAAGATCCGGGAAACAATGAGCAGTTCTTC. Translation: CASSQDPGNNEQFF.

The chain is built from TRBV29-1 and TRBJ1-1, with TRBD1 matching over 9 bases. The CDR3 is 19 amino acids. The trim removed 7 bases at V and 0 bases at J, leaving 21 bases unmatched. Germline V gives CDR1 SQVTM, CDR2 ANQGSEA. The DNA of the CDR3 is TGCAGCGCCTGGGGACAACAGGGGGCGTTAACCTCCATGAACACTGAAGCTTTCTTT. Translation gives CSAWGQQGALTSMNTEAFF.

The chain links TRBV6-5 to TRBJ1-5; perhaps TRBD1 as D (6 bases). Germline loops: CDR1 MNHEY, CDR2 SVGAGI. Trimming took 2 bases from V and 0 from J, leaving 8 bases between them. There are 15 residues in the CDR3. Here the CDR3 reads CASSYGGYSNQPQHF. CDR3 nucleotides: TGTGCCAGCAGTTACGGGGGCTATAGCAATCAGCCCCAGCATTTT.

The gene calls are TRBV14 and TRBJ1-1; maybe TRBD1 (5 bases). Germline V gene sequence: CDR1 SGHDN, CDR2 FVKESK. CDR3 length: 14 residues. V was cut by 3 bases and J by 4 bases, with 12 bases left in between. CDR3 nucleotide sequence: TGTGCCAGCAGCCAGTGGGGGGGTTTCACTGAAGCTTTCTTT. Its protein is CASSQWGGFTEAFF.

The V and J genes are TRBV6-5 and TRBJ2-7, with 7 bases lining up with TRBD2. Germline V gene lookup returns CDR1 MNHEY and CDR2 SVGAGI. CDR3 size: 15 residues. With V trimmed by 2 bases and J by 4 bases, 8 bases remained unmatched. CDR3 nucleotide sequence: TGTGCCAGCAGTTACAGTGGCGGGAGAGATTACGAGCAGTACTTC. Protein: CASSYSGGRDYEQYF.

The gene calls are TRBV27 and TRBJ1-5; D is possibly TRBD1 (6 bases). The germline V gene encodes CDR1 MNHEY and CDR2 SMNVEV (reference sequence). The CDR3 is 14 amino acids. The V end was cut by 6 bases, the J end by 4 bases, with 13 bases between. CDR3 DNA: TGTGCCAGCAGCACCTTAGGACAGAATCAGCCCCAGCATTTT. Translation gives CASSTLGQNQPQHF.

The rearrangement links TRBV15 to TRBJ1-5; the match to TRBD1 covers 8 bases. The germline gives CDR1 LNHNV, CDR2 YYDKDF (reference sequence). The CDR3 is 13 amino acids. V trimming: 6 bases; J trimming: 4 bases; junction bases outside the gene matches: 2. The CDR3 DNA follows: TGTGCCACCAGTCGGGACAGGAATCAGCCCCAGCATTTT. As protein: CATSRDRNQPQHF.

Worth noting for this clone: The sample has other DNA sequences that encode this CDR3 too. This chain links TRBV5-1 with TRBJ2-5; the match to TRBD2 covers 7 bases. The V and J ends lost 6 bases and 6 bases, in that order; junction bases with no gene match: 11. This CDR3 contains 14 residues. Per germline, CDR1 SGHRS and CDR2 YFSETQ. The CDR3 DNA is TGCGCCAGCACCCCAGACGGGGAGGGAAAGACCCAGTACTTC. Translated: CASTPDGEGKTQYF. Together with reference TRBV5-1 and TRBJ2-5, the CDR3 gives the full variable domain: KAGVTQTPRYLIKTRGQQVTLSCSPISGHRSVSWYQQTPGQGLQFLFEYFSETQRNKGNFPGRFSGRQFSNSRSEMNVSTLELGDSALYLCASTPDGEGKTQYFGPGTRLLVL.

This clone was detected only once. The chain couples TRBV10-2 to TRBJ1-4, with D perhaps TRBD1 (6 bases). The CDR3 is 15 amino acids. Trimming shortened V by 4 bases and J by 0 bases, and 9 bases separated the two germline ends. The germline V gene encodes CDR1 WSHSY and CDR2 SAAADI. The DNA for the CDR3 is TGCGCCAGCAGTGTGGACAGTCCAACTAATGAAAAACTGTTTTTT. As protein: CASSVDSPTNEKLFF.

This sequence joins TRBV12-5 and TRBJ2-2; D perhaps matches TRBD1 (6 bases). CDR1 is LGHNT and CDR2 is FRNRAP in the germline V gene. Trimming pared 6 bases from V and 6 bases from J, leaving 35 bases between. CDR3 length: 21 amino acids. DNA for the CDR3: TGTGCTAGTGGGCGTACTAGGGTGACGGCTTTGACCAGGGGATTCCCCGGGGAGCTGTTTTTT. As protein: CASGRTRVTALTRGFPGELFF.

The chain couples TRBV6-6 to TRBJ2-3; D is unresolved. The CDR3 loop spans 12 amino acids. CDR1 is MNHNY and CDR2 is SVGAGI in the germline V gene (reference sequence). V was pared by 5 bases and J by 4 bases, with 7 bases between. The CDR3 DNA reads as TGTGCCAGCAGTCGCGTATCAGATACGCAGTATTTT. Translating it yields CASSRVSDTQYF.

CDR3 in amino acids: CASSLTDSYNEQFF. Here the CDR3 DNA reads TGTGCCAGCAGTTTGACAGACTCCTACAATGAGCAGTTCTTC. V usage is TRBV7-3 and J usage is TRBJ2-1, with D perhaps TRBD1 (5 bases). The V end lost 6 bases, the J end lost 0 bases, and 9 bases lay between the germline ends. Germline values: CDR1 SGHTA, CDR2 FQGTGA. The CDR3 totals 14 residues.

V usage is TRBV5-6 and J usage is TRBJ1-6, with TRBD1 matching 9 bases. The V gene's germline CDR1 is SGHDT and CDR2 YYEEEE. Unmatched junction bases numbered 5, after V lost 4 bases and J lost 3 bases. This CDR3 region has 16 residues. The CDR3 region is CASSADRGNYNSPLHF. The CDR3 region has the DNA TGTGCCAGCAGCGCGGACAGGGGTAACTATAATTCACCCCTCCACTTT. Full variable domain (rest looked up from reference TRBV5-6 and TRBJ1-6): DAGVTQSPTHLIKTRGQQVTLRCSPKSGHDTVSWYQQALGQGPQFIFQYYEEEERQRGNFPDRFSGHQFPNYSSELNVNALLLGDSALYLCASSADRGNYNSPLHFGNGTRLTVT.

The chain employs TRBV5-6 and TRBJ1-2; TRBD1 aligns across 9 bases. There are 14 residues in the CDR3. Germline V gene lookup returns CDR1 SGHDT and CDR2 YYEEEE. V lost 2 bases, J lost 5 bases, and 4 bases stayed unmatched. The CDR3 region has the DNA TGTGCCAGCAGCTTATACGACAGGGGGTATGGCTACACCTTC. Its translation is CASSLYDRGYGYTF.

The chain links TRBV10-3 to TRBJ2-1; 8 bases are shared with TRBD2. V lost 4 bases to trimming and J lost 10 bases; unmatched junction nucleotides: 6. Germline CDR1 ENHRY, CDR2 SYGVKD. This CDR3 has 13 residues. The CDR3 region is CAISGAGGGEQFF. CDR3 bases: TGTGCCATCAGTGGGGCCGGGGGGGGCGAGCAGTTCTTC.

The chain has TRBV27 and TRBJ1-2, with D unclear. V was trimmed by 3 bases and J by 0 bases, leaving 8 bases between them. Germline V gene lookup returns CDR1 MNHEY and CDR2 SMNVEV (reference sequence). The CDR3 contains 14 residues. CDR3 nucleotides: TGTGCCAGCAGTTTCACAGCTACTAACTATGGCTACACCTTC. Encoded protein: CASSFTATNYGYTF.

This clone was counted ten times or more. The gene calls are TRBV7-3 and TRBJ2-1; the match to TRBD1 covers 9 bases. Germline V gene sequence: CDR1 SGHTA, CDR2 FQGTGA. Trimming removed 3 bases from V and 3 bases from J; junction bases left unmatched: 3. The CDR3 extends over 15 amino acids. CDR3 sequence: CASSLTGGYYNEQFF. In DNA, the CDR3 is TGTGCCAGCAGCTTGACAGGGGGGTACTACAATGAGCAGTTCTTC.